The clone carrying this T cell receptor beta chain was seen repeatedly, ten times or more. As yet, its antigen is unknown. These data originate in a study of neurological immune-mediated disorders. General study results and limits: TCR-beta repertoires seemed private in all groups, with no expanded CDR3 amino acid sequences shared. It was HTLV-1-associated myelopathy that showed the most TCR clonal expansion, while multiple sclerosis showed the least, falling below healthy controls.

Synthesis of cDNA was carried out by template-switch 5'RACE. The reaction used 10-nucleotide random UMIs. TCRdb fed the 5' RACE reads into MiXCR, producing one record per CDR3 protein. The sample has over 11,000 distinct CDR3 sequences; around 9.3% are singletons. Healthy control samples came from blood bank volunteers in Maryland, USA. The CDR3 sequence is 17 residues long. CDR1 is MGHRA and CDR2 is YSYEKL in the germline V gene. V was shortened by 0 bases and J by 1 base, with 15 bases between the two germline ends. The sequence was collected from a woman aged 40 to 50 in good health. Source material: PBMCs. The rearrangement links TRBV4-1 to TRBJ2-5; D is tentatively TRBD1 or TRBD2 (6 bases each). The CDR3 DNA sequence: TGCGCCAGCAGCCAAGAGGTACCCGGGGGCCGCCAAGAGACCCAGTACTTC. This translates into CASSQEVPGGRQETQYF.